This TCR beta chain was captured in a study of human T cells and chemical hapten exposure. Whole-study context: 2% DPC was applied to around 2 cm by around 2 cm of upper inner arm skin for sensitization. Across the whole study, which lasted roughly 24 weeks, patients were given diphenylcyclopropenone on the scalp once a week. Study observations and caveats: Sensitizing to DPC left TCRs with a frequency above 1 in 1000 unaltered.

The ends were cut back, 6 bases at V and 2 bases at J, with 11 bases in the middle. This CDR3 spans 14 amino acids. CDR1 SQVTM and CDR2 ANQGSEA come from the germline V gene. Time point indicated: patch test 2, 6 weeks after DPC sensitization. Treatment: therapeutic diphenylcyclopropenone sensitization with weekly scalp DPC. Each CDR3 protein gets one entry after TCRdb re-called the RACE reads with MiXCR. Of approximately 87,000 distinct CDR3 sequences detected, over 10% appear once; the ten largest clones hold approximately 3.3%. This clonotype was seen a few times. As yet, its antigen is unknown. Sequencing used whole blood, obtained in connection with sensitization to the hapten diphenylcyclopropenone (DPC). The receptor was derived from a woman aged 40 to 55 with alopecia areata. Some clones in this sample may be carry-over from other donors' samples. The chain carries TRBV29-1 and TRBJ2-6; possible D gene TRBD1, 6 bases. The CDR3 DNA sequence: TGCAGCGTCGAGGACAGAACTGGGGCCAACGTCCTGACTTTC. Translating it yields CSVEDRTGANVLTF.